Detailed here is one T cell receptor beta chain. This sample stems from a study of blood T cell repertoires in COVID-19. Study background: Italy, Spain and the United States were the sources of the convalescent and acute COVID-19 samples. Sources were T cells, B-cell-depleted T cells, or PBMCs; the material itself was cDNA or gDNA.

This CDR3 is built from 15 residues. V lost 3 bases and J 1 base, leaving 10 bases between the germline ends. CDR1 and CDR2 (germline): SGHNT, YYREEE (reference sequence). One Seattle source followed patients from active infection through their disease course. In the original processing: Quantification of nucleated cells was approximated via reference gene primer amplification. Sequencing was performed with immunoSEQ multiplex PCR; in TCRdb, only in-frame clones are kept and a portion is missing. V, J and clone size were drawn from that table, and D and trimming were deduced from the DNA. The sample carries about 220,000 clones, 65% to 90% recorded once.

The V and J genes are TRBV5-4 and TRBJ2-2; a possible D gene is TRBD2 (6 bases). Specimen: peripheral blood. The sequence derives from a woman aged 70-85 years with COVID-19, enrolled during active disease. CDR3 sequence (DNA): TGTGCCAGCAGCTCTCGGCGGGAGAACACCGGGGAGCTGTTTTTT. Encoded protein: CASSSRRENTGELFF. The full variable domain, its missing parts supplied by reference TRBV5-4 and TRBJ2-2, is ETGVTQSPTHLIKTRGQQVTLRCSSQSGHNTVSWYQQALGQGPQFIFQYYREEENGRGNFPPRFSGLQFPNYSSELNVNALELDDSALYLCASSSRRENTGELFFGEGSRLTVL.